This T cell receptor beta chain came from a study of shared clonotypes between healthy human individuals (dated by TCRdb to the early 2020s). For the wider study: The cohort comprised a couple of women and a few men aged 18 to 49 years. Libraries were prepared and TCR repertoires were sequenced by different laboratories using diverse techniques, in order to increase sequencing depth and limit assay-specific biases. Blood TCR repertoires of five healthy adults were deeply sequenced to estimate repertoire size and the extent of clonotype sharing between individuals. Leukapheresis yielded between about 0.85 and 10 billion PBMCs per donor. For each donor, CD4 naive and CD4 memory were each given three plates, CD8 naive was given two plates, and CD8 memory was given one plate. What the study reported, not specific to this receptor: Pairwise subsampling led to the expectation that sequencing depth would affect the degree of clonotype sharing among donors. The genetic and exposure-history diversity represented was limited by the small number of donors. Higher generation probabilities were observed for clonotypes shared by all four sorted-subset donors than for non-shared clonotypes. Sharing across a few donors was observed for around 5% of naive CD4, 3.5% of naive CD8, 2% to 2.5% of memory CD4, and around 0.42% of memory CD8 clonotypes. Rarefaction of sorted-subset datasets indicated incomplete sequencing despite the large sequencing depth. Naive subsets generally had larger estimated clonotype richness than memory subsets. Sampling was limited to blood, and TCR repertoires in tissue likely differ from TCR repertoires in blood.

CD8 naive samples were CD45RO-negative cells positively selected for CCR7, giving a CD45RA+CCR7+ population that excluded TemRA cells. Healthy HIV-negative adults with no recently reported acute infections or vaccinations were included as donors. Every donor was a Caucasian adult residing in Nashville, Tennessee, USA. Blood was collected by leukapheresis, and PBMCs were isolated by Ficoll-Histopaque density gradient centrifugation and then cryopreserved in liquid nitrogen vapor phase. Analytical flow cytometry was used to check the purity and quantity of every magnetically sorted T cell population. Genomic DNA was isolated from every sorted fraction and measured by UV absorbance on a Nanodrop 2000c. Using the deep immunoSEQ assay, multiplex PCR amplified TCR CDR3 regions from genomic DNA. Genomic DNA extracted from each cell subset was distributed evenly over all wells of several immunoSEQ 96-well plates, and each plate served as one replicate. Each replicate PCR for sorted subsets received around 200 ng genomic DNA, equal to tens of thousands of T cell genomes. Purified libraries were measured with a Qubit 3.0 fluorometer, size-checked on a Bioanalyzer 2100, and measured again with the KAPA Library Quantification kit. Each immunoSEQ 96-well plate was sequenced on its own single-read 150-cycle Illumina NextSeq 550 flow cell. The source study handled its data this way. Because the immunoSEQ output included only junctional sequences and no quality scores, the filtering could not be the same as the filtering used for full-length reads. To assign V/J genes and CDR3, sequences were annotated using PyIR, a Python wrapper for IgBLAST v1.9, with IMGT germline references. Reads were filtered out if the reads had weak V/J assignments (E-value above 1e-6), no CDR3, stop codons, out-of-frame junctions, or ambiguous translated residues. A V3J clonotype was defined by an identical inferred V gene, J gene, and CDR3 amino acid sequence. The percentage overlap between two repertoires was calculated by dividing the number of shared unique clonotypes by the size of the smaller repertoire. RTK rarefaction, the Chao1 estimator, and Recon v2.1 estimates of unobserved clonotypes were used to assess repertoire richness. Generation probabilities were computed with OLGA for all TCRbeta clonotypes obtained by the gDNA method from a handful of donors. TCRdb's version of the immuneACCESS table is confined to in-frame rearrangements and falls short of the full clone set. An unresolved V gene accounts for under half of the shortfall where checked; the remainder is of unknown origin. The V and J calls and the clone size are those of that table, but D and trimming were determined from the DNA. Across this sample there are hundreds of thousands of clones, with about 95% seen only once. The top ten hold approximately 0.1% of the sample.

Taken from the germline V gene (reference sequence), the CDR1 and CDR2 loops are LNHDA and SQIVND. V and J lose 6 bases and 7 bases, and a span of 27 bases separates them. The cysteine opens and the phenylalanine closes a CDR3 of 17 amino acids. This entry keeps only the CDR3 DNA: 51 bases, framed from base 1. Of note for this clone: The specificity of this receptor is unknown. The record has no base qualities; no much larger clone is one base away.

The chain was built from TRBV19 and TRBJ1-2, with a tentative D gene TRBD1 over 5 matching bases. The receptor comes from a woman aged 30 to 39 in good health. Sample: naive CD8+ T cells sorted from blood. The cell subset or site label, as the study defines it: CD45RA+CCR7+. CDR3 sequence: CASSITDNPKVFGGYTF. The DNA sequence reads TGTGCCAGTAGCATAACGGACAACCCAAAAGTTTTTGGTGGCTACACCTTC. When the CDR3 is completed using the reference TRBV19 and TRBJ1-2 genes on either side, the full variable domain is DGGITQSPKYLFRKEGQNVTLSCEQNLNHDAMYWYRQDPGQGLRLIYYSQIVNDFQKGDIAEGYSVSREKKESFPLTVTSAQKNPTAFYLCASSITDNPKVFGGYTFGSGTRLTVV.